This entry is about one T cell receptor (beta chain). This entry is derived from a study of shared clonotypes between healthy human individuals. Study-wide context: A couple of women and a few men aged 18 to 49 served as donors.

Assay used: immunoSEQ multiplex PCR; TCRdb lists only in-frame clones, some missing. The repertoire includes over 750,000 clones, about 96% of them detected once, and less than 0.25% sits in the top ten. Positive CCR7 selection of CD45RO-negative cells yielded the naive CD8 cells, and terminally differentiated effector memory CD45RA+ cells were excluded. The ends were cut back, 8 bases at V and 0 bases at J, with 8 bases in the middle. The CDR3 runs to 12 residues. The V gene's germline CDR1 is MNHEY and CDR2 SVGAGI. The rearrangement uses TRBV6-5 and TRBJ2-7, with no clear D. The sample consisted of naive CD8+ T cells sorted from blood. The sequence derives from a man aged 30 to 45 in good health. The CDR3 reads CASGRSSYEQYF. For the CDR3, the DNA is TGTGCCAGCGGCAGGAGCTCCTACGAGCAGTACTTC.